A single sample gave rise to the 16 T cell receptor beta chains below, sequenced in a study of T cells in Graves' hyperthyroidism and ophthalmopathy. There were TCR beta CDR3 regions amplified from RNA transcripts. A set of HTBI primers served as the primers for a first-round RT-PCR of the TCR CDR3. One entry per CDR3 protein, called by TCRdb with MiXCR from the multiplex PCR reads. The sample holds 300,000 to 450,000 distinct CDR3 sequences, roughly 13% seen once. The sample taken for sequencing was blood. These receptors were collected from a man aged 25 to 40 with Graves' hyperthyroidism that later progressed to Graves' ophthalmopathy.

The chain combines TRBV5-4 with TRBJ2-1; 7 bases line up with TRBD2. CDR1 is SGHNT and CDR2 is YYREEE in the germline V gene (reference sequence). V gave up 0 bases and J gave up 8 bases; unmatched junction bases: 2. CDR3 length: 13 amino acids. The CDR3: CASSLVGGYEQFF. CDR3 DNA: TGTGCCAGCAGCTTGGTCGGGGGGTATGAGCAGTTCTTC.

The gene calls are TRBV4-1 and TRBJ2-5; TRBD2 matches 10 bases. Germline-derived CDR1 and CDR2 are MGHRA and YSYEKL. The V gene end was trimmed by 1 base and the J gene end by 4 bases; junction bases not matched to a gene: 9. This CDR3 spans 17 amino acids. DNA of the CDR3: TGCGCCAGCAGCCAAGCAGACAGCGGGGGGGTCATAGAGACCCAGTACTTC. It encodes CASSQADSGGVIETQYF.

The CDR3 region is CAWSRLAGGYNEQFF. The DNA of the CDR3 is TGTGCCTGGAGCCGACTAGCGGGGGGGTACAATGAGCAGTTCTTC. This chain connects TRBV30 to TRBJ2-1; 14 nucleotides line up with TRBD2. Losses at the gene ends were 3 bases for V and 4 bases for J; bases not matched to a gene: 2. The CDR3 sequence is 15 residues long. CDR1 is GTSNPN, CDR2 SVGIG, per germline (reference sequence).

The J gene is TRBJ1-3, the V gene TRBV18, with D perhaps TRBD1 (5 bases). The CDR3 totals 14 residues. Trimming left V 4 bases short and J 2 bases short, with 9 bases between. Looked up from germline, CDR1 is KGHSH and CDR2 is LQKENI. The CDR3 spells CASSQPGPGNTIYF. CDR3 nucleotides: TGTGCCAGCTCACAGCCGGGACCTGGAAACACCATATATTTT.

This clonotype was observed a handful of times. The chain joins TRBV7-9 to TRBJ2-7, with TRBD1 as a possible D gene (5 bases). The germline V gene encodes CDR1 SEHNR and CDR2 FQNEAQ (reference sequence). The V gene lost 5 bases and the J gene lost 4 bases, with 12 bases spanning the gap. The CDR3 runs 13 residues. The CDR3 is CASSRRERYEQYF. As DNA, the CDR3 is TGTGCCAGCAGCCGCAGGGAAAGGTACGAGCAGTACTTC.

The chain employs TRBV27 and TRBJ1-6; D may be TRBD1 (6 bases). Per the germline V gene, CDR1 is MNHEY and CDR2 is SMNVEV (reference sequence). The V end was cut by 5 bases, the J end by 6 bases, with 26 bases between. This CDR3 has 19 amino acids. The CDR3 sequence: CASSLLRGQSNFLNSPLHF. In nucleotides, the CDR3 is TGTGCCAGCAGTCTTTTGAGAGGACAGTCAAATTTCCTTAATTCACCCCTCCACTTT.

There are many counts of this clonotype. The V call is TRBV28, the J call TRBJ2-4; 8 bases align to TRBD1. CDR3 length: 18 residues. Germline assignment: CDR1 MDHEN and CDR2 SYDVKM. V was clipped by 4 bases and J by 0 bases; unmatched bases: 11. CDR3 protein: CASSWTGTRGIAKNIQYF. CDR3 nucleotides: TGTGCCAGCAGTTGGACAGGGACGAGGGGAATAGCCAAAAACATTCAGTACTTC.

This clonotype was found many times. The V and J genes are TRBV14 and TRBJ2-7; D is perhaps TRBD1 or TRBD2 (5 bases each). The CDR3 has 14 residues. Germline values: CDR1 SGHDN, CDR2 FVKESK. V gave up 3 bases and J gave up 4 bases, with 13 bases separating them. The CDR3 coding sequence is TGTGCCAGCAGCCAGTGGCAGGGCGGGTACGAGCAGTACTTC. Its translation is CASSQWQGGYEQYF. Full variable domain (outside the CDR3, taken from reference TRBV14 and TRBJ2-7): EAGVTQFPSHSVIEKGQTVTLRCDPISGHDNLYWYRRVMGKEIKFLLHFVKESKQDESGMPNNRFLAERTGGTYSTLKVQPAELEDSGVYFCASSQWQGGYEQYFGPGTRLTVT.

The genes are TRBV12-3 or TRBV12-4 and TRBJ2-5; no reliable D call. The CDR3 spans 15 residues. V lost 3 bases and J 1 base, leaving 12 bases between the germline ends. CDR3 sequence (DNA): TGTGCCAGCAGTTTGGTTGGGATGGTCCAAGAGACCCAGTACTTC. Its translation: CASSLVGMVQETQYF.

This clonotype was seen ten or more times. The chain employs TRBV5-1 and TRBJ2-5; TRBD1 matches 8 bases. The CDR3 runs to 14 residues. In germline, CDR1 is SGHRS, CDR2 YFSETQ. V trimming: 3 bases; J trimming: 4 bases; junction bases outside the gene matches: 5. DNA of the CDR3: TGCGCCAGCAGCTCGCGGACAGGGTCAGAGACCCAGTACTTC. It is translated as CASSSRTGSETQYF.

The chain has TRBV20-1 and TRBJ1-2, with 8 bases fitting TRBD1. This CDR3 has 14 amino acids. From germline, CDR1 is DFQATT and CDR2 SNEGSKA (reference sequence). The J segment lost 7 bases and the V segment lost 7 bases, leaving 14 bases of the junction unmatched. Here the CDR3 DNA reads TGCAGTGGGACAGGGAGCGGGGTTACGGGTGGCTACACCTTC. It yields the protein CSGTGSGVTGGYTF.

This clonotype was seen repeatedly, ten times or more. The chain uses TRBV20-1 and TRBJ2-7, with a weak D call TRBD2 (6 bases). From germline, CDR1 is DFQATT and CDR2 SNEGSKA (reference sequence). V was cut by 2 bases and J by 1 base, with 15 bases left in between. CDR3 size: 15 residues. The CDR3 protein is CSARTGGLFSYEQYF. DNA of the CDR3: TGCAGTGCTAGAACCGGGGGACTCTTTTCCTACGAGCAGTACTTC.

The count of this clonotype is one. V and J are TRBV10-3 and TRBJ1-3; D call uncertain. The V gene lost 2 bases and the J gene lost 2 bases, with 7 bases spanning the gap. From germline, CDR1 is ENHRY and CDR2 SYGVKD. The CDR3 has 14 amino acids. CDR3 DNA sequence: TGTGCCATCAGTGAGGAAACTACTGGAAACACCATATATTTT. Its translation: CAISEETTGNTIYF.

V is TRBV6-2 or TRBV6-3 and J is TRBJ1-1; 9 bases map to TRBD1. CDR3 length: 15 residues. The V gene's germline CDR1 is MNHEY and CDR2 SVGEGT. The junction had 13 bases not matched to a gene; V was cut back by 6 bases and J by 8 bases. The CDR3, as DNA: TGTGCCAGCAGCCAAATGGACAGGGGAGGTAGAGAAGCTTTCTTT. Translating it yields CASSQMDRGGREAFF.

This clonotype was recorded a few times. The J gene is TRBJ1-4, the V gene TRBV7-9; D gene uncertain. The CDR3 contains 15 residues. Germline V gene lookup returns CDR1 SEHNR and CDR2 FQNEAQ (reference sequence). Trimming removed 5 bases at V and 8 bases at J, with 18 bases between. CDR3: CASSPSVGVGEKLFF. CDR3 coding DNA: TGTGCCAGCAGCCCCAGCGTTGGCGTCGGAGAAAAACTGTTTTTT.

The chain couples TRBV6-5 to TRBJ1-5; D gene uncertain. V was shortened by 0 bases and J by 0 bases, with 9 bases between the two germline ends. This CDR3 is built from 16 residues. Germline-derived CDR1 and CDR2 are MNHEY and SVGAGI. In DNA, the CDR3 is TGTGCCAGCAGTTACTCAGTCCCTTATAGCAATCAGCCCCAGCATTTT. This sequence encodes CASSYSVPYSNQPQHF.